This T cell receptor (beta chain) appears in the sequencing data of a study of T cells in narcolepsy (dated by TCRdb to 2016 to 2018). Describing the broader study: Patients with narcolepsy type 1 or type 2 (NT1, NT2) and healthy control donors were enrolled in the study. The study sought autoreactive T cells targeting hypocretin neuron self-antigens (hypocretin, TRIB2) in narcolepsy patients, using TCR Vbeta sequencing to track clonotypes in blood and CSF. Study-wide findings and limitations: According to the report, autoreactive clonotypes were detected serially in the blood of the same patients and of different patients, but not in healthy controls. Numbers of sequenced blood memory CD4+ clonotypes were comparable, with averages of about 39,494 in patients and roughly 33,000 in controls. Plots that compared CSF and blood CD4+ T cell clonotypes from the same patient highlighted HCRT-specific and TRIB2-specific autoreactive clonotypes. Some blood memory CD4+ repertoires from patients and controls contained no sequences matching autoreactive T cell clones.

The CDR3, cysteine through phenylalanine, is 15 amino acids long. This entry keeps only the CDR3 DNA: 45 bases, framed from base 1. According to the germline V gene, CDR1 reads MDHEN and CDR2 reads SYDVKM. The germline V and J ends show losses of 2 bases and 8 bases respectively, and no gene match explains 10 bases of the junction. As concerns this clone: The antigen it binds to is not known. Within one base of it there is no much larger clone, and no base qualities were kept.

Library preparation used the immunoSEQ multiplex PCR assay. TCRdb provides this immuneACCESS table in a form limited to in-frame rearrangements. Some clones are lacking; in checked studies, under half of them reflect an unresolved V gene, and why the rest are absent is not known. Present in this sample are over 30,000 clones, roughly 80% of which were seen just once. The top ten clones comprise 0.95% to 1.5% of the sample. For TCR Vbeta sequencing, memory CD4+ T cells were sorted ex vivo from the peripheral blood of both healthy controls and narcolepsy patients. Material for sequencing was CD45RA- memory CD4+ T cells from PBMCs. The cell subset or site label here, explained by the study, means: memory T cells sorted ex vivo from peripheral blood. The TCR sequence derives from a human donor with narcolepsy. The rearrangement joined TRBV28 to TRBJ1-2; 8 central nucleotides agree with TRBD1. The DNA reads TGTGCCAGCAGTTTAGTGGACAGGGCTCTAGGAGGCTACACCTTC. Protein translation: CASSLVDRALGGYTF.